This T cell receptor beta chain originates from a study of PD-1 blockade in classical Hodgkin lymphoma. Study outcomes and limitations: CD4+ TCR diversity, unlike CD8+, climbed significantly by C4D1. Newly diagnosed and completely responding patients shared comparable baseline diversity.

Autologous stem cell transplantation was followed by relapse in every patient, and brentuximab vedotin exposure varied. On this clone itself: The antigen is undetermined.

The CDR3 sequence is 13 residues long. The germline gives CDR1 MNHEY, CDR2 SMNVEV (reference sequence). V lost 4 bases and J 1 base, leaving 7 bases between the germline ends. The table came from immunoSEQ multiplex PCR; TCRdb's copy has only in-frame clones and leaves some out. Of 43,000 or so clones in the sample, about 88% were seen once. The sample was peripheral blood mononuclear cells (PBMCs), taken at baseline. This TCR was recovered from a human donor with classical Hodgkin lymphoma. The gene calls are TRBV27 and TRBJ2-5; D is perhaps TRBD2 (6 bases). CDR3 nucleotide sequence: TGTGCCAGCAGTTGGGGACTCCAAGAGACCCAGTACTTC. Protein: CASSWGLQETQYF.